The 15 T cell receptor beta chains reported below all come from one sample, sequenced in a study of T cell repertoires in urothelial bladder cancer. Repertoires were generated with immunoSEQ multiplex PCR, while TCRdb's copy carries only in-frame clones and drops some. Here the sample spans about 9,000 clones, roughly 50% being singletons. The specimen sequenced was tumor-infiltrating cells from bladder cancer. Receptors were obtained from a human donor with urothelial carcinoma.

V is TRBV19 and J is TRBJ1-2; weak D call: TRBD1 (6 bases). The CDR3 extends over 13 amino acids. Germline CDR1 and CDR2: LNHDA and SQIVND (reference sequence). The ends were cut back, 6 bases at V and 4 bases at J, with 12 bases in the middle. The CDR3 bases are TGTGCCAGTAGGAGACGGGACACCTATGGCTACACCTTC. It encodes CASRRRDTYGYTF.

The sample holds a few counts of this clone. The V call is TRBV2, the J call TRBJ2-1; D is undetermined. The germline gives CDR1 SNHLY, CDR2 FYNNEI. Deletions cut 4 bases from V and 11 bases from J, with 9 bases between. This CDR3 is 11 amino acids long. The CDR3 coding sequence is TGTGCCAGCAGTGCGGCTACGCAGCAGTTCTTC. Its translation: CASSAATQQFF. The whole variable domain, remainder taken from reference TRBV2 and TRBJ2-1, is EPEVTQTPSHQVTQMGQEVILRCVPISNHLYFYWYRQILGQKVEFLVSFYNNEISEKSEIFDDQFSVERPDGSNFTLKIRSTKLEDSAMYFCASSAATQQFFGPGTRLTVL.

The rearrangement uses TRBV6-5 and TRBJ2-7, with unresolved D. Trimming took off 4 bases at V and 2 bases at J, with 18 bases between the two ends. Germline CDR1 reads MNHEY; CDR2 reads SVGAGI. The CDR3 contains 16 residues. The CDR3 DNA reads as TGTGCCAGCAGTTCTCATCGGGCAGCCCTCACCTACGAGCAGTACTTC. As protein: CASSSHRAALTYEQYF.

The chain combines TRBV5-4 with TRBJ2-7; perhaps TRBD1 as D (6 bases). The V gene's germline CDR1 is SGHNT and CDR2 YYREEE (reference sequence). V was trimmed by 4 bases and J by 2 bases, leaving 16 bases between them. This CDR3 is 15 amino acids long. CDR3 residues: CASSNWATGTYEQYF. The CDR3, as DNA: TGTGCCAGCAGCAATTGGGCGACAGGTACCTACGAGCAGTACTTC.

This clone qualifies as medium-sized. The chain is built from TRBV12-5 and TRBJ1-1; 8 bases are shared with TRBD1. CDR3 length: 15 residues. Per germline, CDR1 LGHNT and CDR2 FRNRAP. The junction had 7 bases not matched to a gene; V was cut back by 6 bases and J by 1 base. CDR3 amino acids: CASGSGTGRNTEAFF. Written as DNA, the CDR3 is TGTGCTAGTGGCTCCGGGACAGGTCGGAACACTGAAGCTTTCTTT.

The V call is TRBV7-2, the J call TRBJ1-2; perhaps TRBD1 as D (5 bases). This CDR3 region has 12 residues. From germline, CDR1 is SGHTA and CDR2 FQGNSA. V was cut by 5 bases and J by 9 bases, with 13 bases left in between. The chain's CDR3 is CASSLGRGSYTF. CDR3 DNA: TGTGCCAGCAGCCTGGGGAGGGGCAGCTACACCTTC.

The genes are TRBV19 and TRBJ2-1; D gene ambiguous. CDR1 is LNHDA and CDR2 is SQIVND in the germline V gene (reference sequence). V gave up 2 bases and J gave up 9 bases, with 23 bases separating them. The CDR3 sequence is 17 residues long. CDR3 coding DNA: TGTGCCAGTAGTATAAGTTCCCTTTCTTTAGGATTGAGTGAGCAGTTCTTC. The encoded protein is CASSISSLSLGLSEQFF.

Turning to this clone: A far more abundant clone sits one base away, making this likely a read error. The chain recombines TRBV4-2 with TRBJ1-1, with TRBD1 matching 7 bases. The junction had 10 bases not matched to a gene; V was cut back by 0 bases and J by 6 bases. Germline CDR1 reads LGHNA; CDR2 reads YNFKEQ. This CDR3 is built from 16 residues. The CDR3 coding sequence is TGTGCCAGCAGCCAAGATGAGGGGGCAACACGGGCTGAAGCTTTCTTT. This translates into CASSQDEGATRAEAFF.

The chain uses TRBV27 and TRBJ1-4; 8 bases line up with TRBD1. The CDR3 loop spans 16 amino acids. Trimming took 3 bases from V and 2 from J; bases not matched to a gene: 5. Germline CDR1 MNHEY, CDR2 SMNVEV (reference sequence). This CDR3 is CASSFRQGRTNEKLFF. As DNA, the CDR3 is TGTGCCAGCAGTTTCCGACAGGGGAGGACTAATGAAAAACTGTTTTTT.

This clone was recorded a few times. CDR3 nucleotides: TGTGCCACCAGCAGAGGACTGGGTGACGAAAAACTGTTTTTT. Its protein is CATSRGLGDEKLFF. V usage is TRBV15 and J usage is TRBJ1-4; D gene unclear. V was trimmed by 1 base and J by 8 bases, leaving 11 bases between them. The CDR3 loop spans 14 amino acids. In germline, CDR1 is LNHNV, CDR2 YYDKDF (reference sequence).

The chain employs TRBV28 and TRBJ1-1, with unresolved D. V lost 2 bases, J lost 3 bases, and 16 bases lay in between. Germline loops: CDR1 MDHEN, CDR2 SYDVKM. The CDR3 runs 16 residues. The CDR3 region has the DNA TGTGCCAGCAGTTTAGGGGTTCTAATTTGGGACACTGAAGCTTTCTTT. It yields the protein CASSLGVLIWDTEAFF.

This chain links TRBV13 with TRBJ2-3; perhaps TRBD1 as D (5 bases). Germline V gene lookup returns CDR1 PRHDT and CDR2 FYEKMQ (reference sequence). V lost 3 bases to trimming and J lost 3 bases, with 13 bases between them. The CDR3 covers 15 residues. As DNA, the CDR3 is TGTGCCAGCAGCTTGCAGGGATTTGAAACAGATACGCAGTATTTT. This sequence encodes CASSLQGFETDTQYF.

This clone was recorded only once. This rearrangement joins TRBV30 to TRBJ2-6; 7 bases are shared with TRBD1. Germline V gene data show CDR1 as GTSNPN and CDR2 as SVGIG (reference sequence). The trim removed 6 bases at V and 0 bases at J, leaving 8 bases unmatched. This CDR3 is built from 16 residues. CDR3 nucleotides: TGTGCCTGCCTGGGACAGACAAACTCTGGGGCCAACGTCCTGACTTTC. Its translation is CACLGQTNSGANVLTF.

The DNA of the CDR3 is TGTGCCAGCAGTTTTCTAGCGGGTTACTATGATACGCAGTATTTT. It specifies CASSFLAGYYDTQYF. The chain combines TRBV7-2 with TRBJ2-3, with 8 bases that match TRBD2. J was trimmed by 6 bases and V by 6 bases; bases with no gene match: 11. This CDR3 comprises 15 residues. Germline loops: CDR1 SGHTA, CDR2 FQGNSA.

V gene TRBV19 combines with J gene TRBJ2-1; 10 positions agree with TRBD1. The V segment lost 7 bases and the J segment 4 bases; nucleotides outside the gene matches: 4. The length of the CDR3 is 14 residues. Germline-derived CDR1 and CDR2 are LNHDA and SQIVND (reference sequence). The CDR3 here is CASISGQGYNEQFF. CDR3 nucleotide sequence: TGTGCCAGTATCTCGGGACAGGGGTACAATGAGCAGTTCTTC.